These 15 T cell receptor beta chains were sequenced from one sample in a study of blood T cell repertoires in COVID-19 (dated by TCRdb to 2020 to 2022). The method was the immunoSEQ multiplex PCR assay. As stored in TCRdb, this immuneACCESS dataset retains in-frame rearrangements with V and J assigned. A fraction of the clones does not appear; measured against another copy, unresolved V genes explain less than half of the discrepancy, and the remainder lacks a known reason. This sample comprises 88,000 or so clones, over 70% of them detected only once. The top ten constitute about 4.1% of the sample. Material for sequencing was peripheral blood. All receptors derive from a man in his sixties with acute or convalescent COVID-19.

CDR3 loop: CASRHGRSRSFYEQYF. CDR3 DNA: TGTGCCAGCAGGCACGGGAGGAGCCGGAGTTTCTACGAGCAGTACTTC. V and J are TRBV28 and TRBJ2-7, with 7 bases matching TRBD2. CDR1 MDHEN and CDR2 SYDVKM come from the germline V gene. V lost 6 bases to trimming and J lost 3 bases; unmatched junction nucleotides: 14. The CDR3 length is 16 residues.

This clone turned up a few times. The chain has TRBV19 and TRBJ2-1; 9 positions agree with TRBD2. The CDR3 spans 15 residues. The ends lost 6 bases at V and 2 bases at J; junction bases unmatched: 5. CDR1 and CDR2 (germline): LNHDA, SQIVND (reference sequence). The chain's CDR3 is CASSLSGGTYNEQFF. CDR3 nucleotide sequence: TGTGCCAGTAGCCTTAGCGGGGGAACCTACAATGAGCAGTTCTTC.

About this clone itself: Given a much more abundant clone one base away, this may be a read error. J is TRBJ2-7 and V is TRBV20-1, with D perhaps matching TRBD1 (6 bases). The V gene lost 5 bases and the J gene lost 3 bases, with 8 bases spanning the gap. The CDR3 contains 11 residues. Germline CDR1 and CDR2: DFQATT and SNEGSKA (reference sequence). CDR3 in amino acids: CSAVQGYEQYF. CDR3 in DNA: TGCAGTGCTGTACAGGGCTACGAGCAGTACTTC.

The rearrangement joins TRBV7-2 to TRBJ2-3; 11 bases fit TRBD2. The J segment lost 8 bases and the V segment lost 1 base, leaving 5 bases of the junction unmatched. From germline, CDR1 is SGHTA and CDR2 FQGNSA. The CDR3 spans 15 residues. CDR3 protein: CASSLVTSGSGTQYF. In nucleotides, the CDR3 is TGTGCCAGCAGCTTAGTAACTAGCGGGAGTGGTACGCAGTATTTT.

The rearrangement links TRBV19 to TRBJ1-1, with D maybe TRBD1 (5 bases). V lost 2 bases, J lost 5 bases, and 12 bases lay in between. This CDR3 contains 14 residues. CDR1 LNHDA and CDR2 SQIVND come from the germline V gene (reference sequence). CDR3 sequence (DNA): TGTGCCAGTAGTATACCAGGGAGGAGGACTGAAGCTTTCTTT. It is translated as CASSIPGRRTEAFF.

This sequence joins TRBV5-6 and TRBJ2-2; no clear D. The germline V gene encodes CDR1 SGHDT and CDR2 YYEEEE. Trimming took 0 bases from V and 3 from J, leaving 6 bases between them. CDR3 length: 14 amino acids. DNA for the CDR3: TGTGCCAGCAGCTTGGCCCGTTACACCGGGGAGCTGTTTTTT. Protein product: CASSLARYTGELFF. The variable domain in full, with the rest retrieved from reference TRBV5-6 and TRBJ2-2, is DAGVTQSPTHLIKTRGQQVTLRCSPKSGHDTVSWYQQALGQGPQFIFQYYEEEERQRGNFPDRFSGHQFPNYSSELNVNALLLGDSALYLCASSLARYTGELFFGEGSRLTVL.

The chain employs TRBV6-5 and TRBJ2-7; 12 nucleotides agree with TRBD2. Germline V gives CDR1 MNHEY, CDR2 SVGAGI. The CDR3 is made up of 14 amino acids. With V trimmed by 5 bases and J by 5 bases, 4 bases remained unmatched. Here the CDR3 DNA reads TGTGCCAGCAGTAAGACTAGCGGGAGTGACGAGCAGTACTTC. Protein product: CASSKTSGSDEQYF.

The CDR3 reads CASSPAGLSAKNIQYF. Written as DNA, the CDR3 is TGTGCCAGCAGCCCCGCGGGGCTTTCGGCCAAAAACATTCAGTACTTC. The chain joins TRBV27 to TRBJ2-4, with a tentative D call TRBD2 (6 bases). V lost 6 bases to trimming and J lost 1 base, with 16 bases between them. Germline CDR1 and CDR2: MNHEY and SMNVEV (reference sequence). The CDR3 is made up of 16 amino acids.

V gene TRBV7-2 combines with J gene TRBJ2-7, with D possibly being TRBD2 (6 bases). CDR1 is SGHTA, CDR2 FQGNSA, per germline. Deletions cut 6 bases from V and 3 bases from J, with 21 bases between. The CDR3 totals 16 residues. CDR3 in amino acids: CASRKTGTQGVYEQYF. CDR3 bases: TGTGCCAGCAGAAAAACTGGGACTCAAGGGGTCTACGAGCAGTACTTC.

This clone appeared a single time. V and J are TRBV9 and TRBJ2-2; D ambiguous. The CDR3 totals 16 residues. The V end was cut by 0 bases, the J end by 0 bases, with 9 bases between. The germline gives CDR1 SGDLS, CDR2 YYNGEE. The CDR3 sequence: CASSVGPPANTGELFF. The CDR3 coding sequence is TGTGCCAGCAGCGTAGGGCCGCCAGCGAACACCGGGGAGCTGTTTTTT. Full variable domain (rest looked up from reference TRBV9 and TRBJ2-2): DSGVTQTPKHLITATGQRVTLRCSPRSGDLSVYWYQQSLDQGLQFLIQYYNGEERAKGNILERFSAQQFPDLHSELNLSSLELGDSALYFCASSVGPPANTGELFFGEGSRLTVL.

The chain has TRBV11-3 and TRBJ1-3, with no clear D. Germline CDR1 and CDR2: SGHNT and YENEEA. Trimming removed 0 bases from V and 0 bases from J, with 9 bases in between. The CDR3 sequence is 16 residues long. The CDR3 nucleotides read TGTGCCAGCAGCTTAGATCGGTTCGGCTCTGGAAACACCATATATTTT. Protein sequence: CASSLDRFGSGNTIYF.

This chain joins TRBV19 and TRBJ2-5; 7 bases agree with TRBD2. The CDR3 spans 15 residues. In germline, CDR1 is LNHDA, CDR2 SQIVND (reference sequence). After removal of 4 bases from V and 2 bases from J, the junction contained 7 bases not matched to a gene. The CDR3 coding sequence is TGTGCCAGTAGTACCAGAGCGGGAATACAAGAGACCCAGTACTTC. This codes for CASSTRAGIQETQYF.

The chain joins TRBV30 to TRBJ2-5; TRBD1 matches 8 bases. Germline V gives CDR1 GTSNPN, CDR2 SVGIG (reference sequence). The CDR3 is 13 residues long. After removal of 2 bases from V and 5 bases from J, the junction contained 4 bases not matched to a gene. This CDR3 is CAWSHDRGETQYF. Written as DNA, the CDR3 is TGTGCCTGGAGTCACGACAGGGGCGAGACCCAGTACTTC.

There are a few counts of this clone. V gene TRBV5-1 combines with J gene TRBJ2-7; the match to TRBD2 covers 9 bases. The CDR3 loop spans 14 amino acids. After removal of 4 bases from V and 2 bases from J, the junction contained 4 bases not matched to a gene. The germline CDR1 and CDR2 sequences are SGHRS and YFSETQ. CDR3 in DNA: TGCGCCAGCAGCCCGACTAGCGGAACCTACGAGCAGTACTTC. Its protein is CASSPTSGTYEQYF.

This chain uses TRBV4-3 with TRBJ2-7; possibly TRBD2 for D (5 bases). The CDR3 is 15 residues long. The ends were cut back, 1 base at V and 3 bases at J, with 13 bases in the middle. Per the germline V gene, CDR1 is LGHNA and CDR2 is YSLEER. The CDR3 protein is CASSQGRGPYYEQYF. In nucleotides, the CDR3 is TGCGCCAGCAGCCAAGGCCGGGGTCCCTACTACGAGCAGTACTTC.